This passage covers 27 T cell receptor beta chains from one sample sequenced in a study of cytomegalovirus exposure and HLA in healthy donors. The PCR contained 60 Vbeta and 13 Jbeta primers. Clones were sequenced by immunoSEQ multiplex PCR, and TCRdb holds only the in-frame ones, with some missing. The sample has over 80,000 clones; roughly four fifths are singletons. Specimen: PBMCs. These receptors were collected from a man aged 40-49 years in good health and CMV-seropositive.

V is TRBV5-8 and J is TRBJ2-7; TRBD2 matches at 9 bases. This CDR3 comprises 15 residues. CDR1 and CDR2 from the germline V gene are SGHTS and YDEGEE. V dropped 0 bases and J dropped 7; count of bases not matched to a gene: 8. CDR3 sequence reads: CASSLGVAGVGEQYF. CDR3 nucleotides: TGTGCCAGCAGCTTGGGGGTAGCGGGAGTGGGGGAGCAGTACTTC.

The chain links TRBV7-2 to TRBJ2-1; D remains ambiguous. This CDR3 has 12 amino acids. Per germline, CDR1 SGHTA and CDR2 FQGNSA. Trimming shortened V by 8 bases and J by 3 bases, and 8 bases separated the two germline ends. This CDR3 is CASARDYNEQFF. Here the CDR3 DNA reads TGTGCCAGCGCCCGCGACTACAATGAGCAGTTCTTC.

The rearrangement links TRBV6-1 to TRBJ1-6; 7 bases are shared with TRBD1. The CDR3 is made up of 14 amino acids. The germline V gene encodes CDR1 MNHNS and CDR2 SASEGT. The ends lost 8 bases at V and 7 bases at J; junction bases unmatched: 8. The CDR3 spells CASARDSLNSPLHF. The CDR3 bases are TGTGCCAGCGCTCGGGACAGCTTAAATTCACCCCTCCACTTT.

This clone was recorded a few times. J is TRBJ1-3 and V is TRBV6-1; tentative D call: TRBD1 (6 bases). CDR1 MNHNS and CDR2 SASEGT come from the germline V gene. The CDR3 is 15 amino acids. Between the trimmed V and J ends, which lost 7 bases and 4 bases, there was a span of 17 bases. CDR3 coding DNA: TGTGCCAGCACCTACTTTAGGACAGCAGGAAACACCATATATTTT. This sequence encodes CASTYFRTAGNTIYF.

This sequence joins TRBV25-1 and TRBJ1-1; a weak D match, TRBD1 (5 bases). Trimming removed 5 bases at V and 8 bases at J, with 9 bases between. The CDR3 has 11 amino acids. Germline CDR1 reads MGHDK; CDR2 reads SYGVNS. CDR3 sequence: CASSLGGEAFF. CDR3 coding DNA: TGTGCCAGCAGTTTGGGGGGGGAAGCTTTCTTT.

The chain uses TRBV7-8 and TRBJ1-5; 8 bases fit TRBD1. Germline-derived CDR1 and CDR2 are SGHVS and FQNEAQ. This CDR3 contains 17 residues. V shed 5 bases and J 4 bases; nucleotides not matched to a gene: 13. The CDR3 coding sequence is TGTGCCAGCAGCCGGGAGTTACGGACAGGGAGAAATCAGCCCCAGCATTTT. Translating gives CASSRELRTGRNQPQHF.

This chain joins TRBV5-1 and TRBJ2-1; maybe TRBD2 (6 bases). The CDR3 contains 13 residues. The germline CDR1 and CDR2 sequences are SGHRS and YFSETQ. The V and J ends lost 6 bases and 6 bases respectively, with 13 bases between them. The CDR3 here is CASMGGKSNEQFF. CDR3 nucleotide sequence: TGCGCCAGCATGGGCGGGAAAAGCAATGAGCAGTTCTTC.

The V gene is TRBV2, the J gene TRBJ1-1, with D perhaps TRBD1 (5 bases). This CDR3 has 15 residues. Germline CDR1 reads SNHLY; CDR2 reads FYNNEI. V was pared by 8 bases and J by 0 bases, with 16 bases between. The CDR3: CASALTGGMNTEAFF. CDR3 sequence (DNA): TGTGCCAGCGCCCTAACGGGGGGTATGAACACTGAAGCTTTCTTT.

The rearrangement uses TRBV5-1 and TRBJ2-1; 12 bases are shared with TRBD1. CDR3 length: 15 residues. Germline V gene sequence: CDR1 SGHRS, CDR2 YFSETQ. The J segment lost 6 bases and the V segment lost 7 bases, leaving 8 bases of the junction unmatched. The CDR3 loop is CASVSGTGGLNEQFF. Written as DNA, the CDR3 is TGCGCCAGCGTTTCCGGGACAGGGGGCCTCAATGAGCAGTTCTTC.

This chain joins TRBV18 and TRBJ1-2, with a tentative D call TRBD1 (6 bases). The CDR3 loop spans 14 amino acids. Germline V gene lookup returns CDR1 KGHSH and CDR2 LQKENI. Trimming removed 2 bases at V and 7 bases at J, with 14 bases between. The CDR3 sequence: CASSPIQGRRGYTF. In nucleotides, the CDR3 is TGTGCCAGCTCACCAATCCAGGGGCGACGTGGCTACACCTTC.

The V and J genes are TRBV7-2 and TRBJ1-1, with D hard to call. Germline lookup yields CDR1 SGHTA and CDR2 FQGNSA. Trimming left V 5 bases short and J 5 bases short, with 6 bases between. The CDR3 is made up of 11 amino acids. The CDR3 nucleotides are TGTGCCAGCAGCCCCTATACTGAAGCTTTCTTT. It specifies CASSPYTEAFF.

The chain links TRBV30 to TRBJ1-5; 9 bases are shared with TRBD1. CDR1 and CDR2 from the germline V gene are GTSNPN and SVGIG (reference sequence). The V gene end was trimmed by 2 bases and the J gene end by 4 bases; junction bases not matched to a gene: 6. This CDR3 region has 15 residues. The CDR3 DNA reads as TGTGCCTGGAGTAAGGGACAGGGTGAGAATCAGCCCCAGCATTTT. Residues: CAWSKGQGENQPQHF.

The J gene is TRBJ2-7, the V gene TRBV6-5, with 10 bases fitting TRBD1. After removal of 2 bases from V and 3 bases from J, the junction contained 4 bases not matched to a gene. Germline CDR1 MNHEY, CDR2 SVGAGI. The CDR3 extends over 15 amino acids. The CDR3 loop reads CASSYGGQGFYEQYF. CDR3 nucleotide sequence: TGTGCCAGCAGTTACGGGGGACAGGGGTTCTACGAGCAGTACTTC.

V gene TRBV18 combines with J gene TRBJ1-2, with 7 bases identical to TRBD1. There are 14 residues in the CDR3. Germline CDR1 and CDR2: KGHSH and LQKENI. The ends lost 0 bases at V and 3 bases at J; junction bases unmatched: 1. The CDR3 bases are TGTGCCAGCTCACCACCCAGGGGGGACTATGGCTACACCTTC. It is translated as CASSPPRGDYGYTF.

J is TRBJ2-3 and V is TRBV2, with 9 bases fitting TRBD2. CDR1 SNHLY and CDR2 FYNNEI come from the germline V gene. V lost 6 bases and J lost 4; bases outside the gene matches: 11. This CDR3 region has 16 residues. DNA of the CDR3: TGTGCCAGCAGCCTGGAGGCGGGGGGGGCCTCAGATACGCAGTATTTT. Its protein product is CASSLEAGGASDTQYF.

The chain carries TRBV5-6 and TRBJ1-1, with D possibly TRBD1 on 5 matching bases. CDR1 is SGHDT, CDR2 YYEEEE, per germline. Trimming removed 3 bases at V and 4 bases at J, with 16 bases between. The CDR3 runs to 15 residues. CDR3 nucleotide sequence: TGTGCCAGCAGCTCCACCCGGCAGGGCATCACTGAAGCTTTCTTT. It codes for CASSSTRQGITEAFF.

The chain is built from TRBV5-1 and TRBJ2-7, with 11 bases lining up with TRBD1. CDR3 length: 16 residues. V shed 4 bases and J 6 bases; nucleotides not matched to a gene: 12. Germline V CDR1 and CDR2: SGHRS, YFSETQ. The CDR3 DNA is TGCGCCAGCAGCCCTCGGACAGGGGGCCAGGGGGGCGAGCAGTACTTC. It translates to CASSPRTGGQGGEQYF.

V is TRBV4-2 and J is TRBJ2-3, with D maybe TRBD2 (6 bases). The CDR3 length is 16 residues. V lost 0 bases and J 1 base, leaving 11 bases between the germline ends. Looked up from germline, CDR1 is LGHNA and CDR2 is YNFKEQ. The CDR3 nucleotides are TGTGCCAGCAGCCAAGATACCGGGAGAGGCACAGATACGCAGTATTTT. Translating it yields CASSQDTGRGTDTQYF.

The chain joins TRBV6-1 to TRBJ2-7; no reliable D call. CDR3 length: 13 residues. The germline gives CDR1 MNHNS, CDR2 SASEGT. V lost 4 bases and J 0 bases, leaving 7 bases between the germline ends. This chain's CDR3 is CASSVQLSYEQYF. DNA for the CDR3: TGTGCCAGCAGTGTCCAACTCTCCTACGAGCAGTACTTC.

The chain links TRBV25-1 to TRBJ2-5; the D gene is possibly TRBD2 (6 bases). Near its end, the DNA agrees better with TRBJ2-7, so the J call may be wrong. CDR3 length: 11 amino acids. Germline CDR1 reads MGHDK; CDR2 reads SYGVNS. The CDR3 loop is CASSRGYEQYF. In DNA form, the CDR3 reads TGTGCCAGCAGCCGGGGGTACGAGCAGTACTTC.

This clone was seen a few times. The chain carries TRBV18 and TRBJ2-3; 8 bases agree with TRBD2. The CDR3 contains 15 residues. V shed 2 bases and J 6 bases; nucleotides not matched to a gene: 7. CDR1 KGHSH and CDR2 LQKENI come from the germline V gene. DNA for the CDR3: TGTGCCAGCTCACCAGGCAGCGGGAGAGGGGATACGCAGTATTTT. Its protein product is CASSPGSGRGDTQYF.

The V and J genes are TRBV6-5 and TRBJ1-2; 9 nucleotides match TRBD1. V was pared by 5 bases and J by 4 bases, with 2 bases of the junction left unmatched. The CDR3 contains 13 residues. CDR1 and CDR2 (germline): MNHEY, SVGAGI. CDR3 sequence (DNA): TGTGCCAGCAGTAAGACAGGGGGCTATGGCTACACCTTC. Translated: CASSKTGGYGYTF.

The rearrangement uses TRBV18 and TRBJ2-7; D not resolved. CDR3 length: 15 amino acids. Trimming took 4 bases from V and 1 from J, leaving 14 bases between them. Germline V gene sequence: CDR1 KGHSH, CDR2 LQKENI. The CDR3 spells CASSLASTYSYEQYF. For the CDR3, the DNA is TGTGCCAGCTCACTCGCCTCGACTTATTCCTACGAGCAGTACTTC.

This clone has a single count. V and J are TRBV6-1 and TRBJ1-1, with 9 bases matching TRBD1. Trimming removed 6 bases from V and 1 base from J; junction bases left unmatched: 0. This CDR3 is 13 amino acids long. CDR1 and CDR2 (germline): MNHNS, SASEGT. The CDR3 reads CASRDRGNTEAFF. DNA of the CDR3: TGTGCCAGCAGGGACAGGGGGAACACTGAAGCTTTCTTT.

This clone has just one count. This chain's CDR3 is CASRGVAGSKNIQYF. CDR3 coding DNA: TGTGCCAGCCGAGGGGTAGCGGGGAGCAAAAACATTCAGTACTTC. The chain couples TRBV27 to TRBJ2-4; 8 bases agree with TRBD2. Germline V CDR1 and CDR2: MNHEY, SMNVEV (reference sequence). The CDR3 totals 15 residues. V shed 8 bases, J shed 3 bases, and the junction held 9 bases outside the gene matches.

The sample holds one count of this clone. This rearrangement joins TRBV7-6 to TRBJ2-2; 8 bases agree with TRBD2. From germline, CDR1 is SGHVS and CDR2 FNYEAQ. The CDR3 has 15 amino acids. V dropped 7 bases and J dropped 10; count of bases not matched to a gene: 14. This CDR3 is CASTFINREGEELFF. DNA for the CDR3: TGTGCCAGCACCTTTATTAACCGGGAGGGGGAGGAGCTGTTTTTT.

The rearrangement links TRBV7-9 to TRBJ2-7, with D unclear. Germline values: CDR1 SEHNR, CDR2 FQNEAQ (reference sequence). This CDR3 spans 15 amino acids. V lost 0 bases and J 2 bases, leaving 11 bases between the germline ends. The CDR3 DNA follows: TGTGCCAGCAGCTTAGCCTCAGGCTTAGCCTACGAGCAGTACTTC. Translation gives CASSLASGLAYEQYF.